The 7 T cell receptor beta chains below all came from one sample that was sequenced in a study of shared clonotypes between healthy human individuals. Sequencing used immunoSEQ multiplex PCR; TCRdb keeps in-frame clones, though not all of them. The repertoire holds about 2.3 million clones, with approximately 93% as singletons. The source material was naive CD4+ T cells from PBMCs. Subset denoted: CD45RA+ positively selected. The receptors originated from a man aged 18 to 35 in good health. Some clones in this sample may be carry-over from other donors' samples.

The rearrangement uses TRBV30 and TRBJ2-5; 7 bases fit TRBD1. Germline V gives CDR1 GTSNPN, CDR2 SVGIG (reference sequence). V dropped 1 base and J dropped 7; count of bases not matched to a gene: 9. The CDR3 has 14 amino acids. This chain's CDR3 is CAWSGQGLIGTQYF. The CDR3 nucleotides are TGTGCCTGGAGTGGACAGGGCCTCATTGGGACCCAGTACTTC.

The rearrangement links TRBV11-2 to TRBJ2-2; 10 nucleotides match TRBD1. This CDR3 is built from 15 residues. With V trimmed by 5 bases and J by 2 bases, 2 bases remained unmatched. Germline V CDR1 and CDR2: SGHAT, FQNNGV. DNA for the CDR3: TGTGCCAGCAGCCGGGACAGGGGAAACACCGGGGAGCTGTTTTTT. Protein sequence: CASSRDRGNTGELFF. Full variable domain (remainder filled in from reference TRBV11-2 and TRBJ2-2): EAGVAQSPRYKIIEKRQSVAFWCNPISGHATLYWYQQILGQGPKLLIQFQNNGVVDDSQLPKDRFSAERLKGVDSTLKIQPAKLEDSAVYLCASSRDRGNTGELFFGEGSRLTVL.

This chain joins TRBV28 and TRBJ2-3, with D perhaps being TRBD1 or TRBD2 (5 bases each). Trimming shortened V by 2 bases and J by 4 bases, and 13 bases separated the two germline ends. Germline V lookup: CDR1 MDHEN, CDR2 SYDVKM. CDR3 length: 15 amino acids. CDR3 sequence: CASSLRDLRADTQYF. The CDR3, as DNA: TGTGCCAGCAGTTTACGGGACCTTCGAGCAGATACGCAGTATTTT.

This chain uses TRBV18 with TRBJ1-2; TRBD1 is a possible D gene (5 bases). Germline CDR1 reads KGHSH; CDR2 reads LQKENI. V was shortened by 3 bases and J by 3 bases, with 11 bases between the two germline ends. This CDR3 is 14 amino acids long. The CDR3 sequence: CASSPGSRDYGYTF. The DNA for the CDR3 is TGTGCCAGCTCACCGGGGAGCAGGGACTATGGCTACACCTTC.

The CDR3 spells CASSLGQLGETQYF. CDR3 DNA sequence: TGTGCCAGCAGCTTGGGGCAATTAGGGGAGACCCAGTACTTC. The chain has TRBV5-6 and TRBJ2-5, with D unresolved. V was clipped by 0 bases and J by 5 bases, with 11 bases between them. CDR1 is SGHDT, CDR2 YYEEEE, per germline. CDR3 length: 14 residues. The whole variable domain, filled in from reference TRBV5-6 and TRBJ2-5, reads DAGVTQSPTHLIKTRGQQVTLRCSPKSGHDTVSWYQQALGQGPQFIFQYYEEEERQRGNFPDRFSGHQFPNYSSELNVNALLLGDSALYLCASSLGQLGETQYFGPGTRLLVL.

J is TRBJ2-7 and V is TRBV28, with TRBD2 matching over 10 bases. This CDR3 spans 15 amino acids. The germline gives CDR1 MDHEN, CDR2 SYDVKM. The J segment lost 0 bases and the V segment lost 6 bases, leaving 5 bases of the junction unmatched. The CDR3 bases are TGTGCCAGCAGGCTAACTAGCGGGATCTCCTACGAGCAGTACTTC. Encoded protein: CASRLTSGISYEQYF.

The genes are TRBV29-1 and TRBJ2-5, with 7 positions matching TRBD1. The CDR3 has 14 residues. V gave up 3 bases and J gave up 2 bases; unmatched junction bases: 6. Per germline, CDR1 SQVTM and CDR2 ANQGSEA. The DNA of the CDR3 is TGCAGCGTTGATGGGGACAGCGGACAAGAGACCCAGTACTTC. Translated: CSVDGDSGQETQYF.